The text below deals with one T cell receptor (beta chain). Its target is not known. Germline-derived CDR1 and CDR2 are SGHAT and FQNNGV. V dropped 1 base and J dropped 4; count of bases not matched to a gene: 7. The CDR3 runs to 16 residues. These data originate in a study of T cell clonotyping in hematopoietic cell transplantation. General observations from the study: Few recipient clonotypes overlapped donors; over 95% were de novo at given depth. Cells were unsorted, so CD4 and CD8 contributions were not separated.

Clones were read by immunoSEQ multiplex PCR, and TCRdb kept only the in-frame ones, dropping some. The table has some 30,000 clones, about 94% seen once. V usage is TRBV11-2 and J usage is TRBJ2-7; 10 bases align to TRBD2. The source material was PBMCs, sampled 100 days after allogeneic stem cell transplant. The sequence derives from a female patient in her fifties or sixties who had an allogeneic stem cell transplant from a related donor, so the T cells may come from the graft donor. Some clones in this sample may be carry-over from other donors' samples. The CDR3 loop is CASSLVSGGALYEQYF. CDR3 in DNA: TGTGCCAGCAGCTTAGTAAGCGGGGGGGCTCTGTACGAGCAGTACTTC.